This is a list of T cell receptor beta chains from one sample in a study of T-cell reconstitution after alpha-beta-depleted transplantation in children. TCRdb reanalysed the PCR reads using MiXCR and keeps one entry per CDR3 protein. The sample shows about 440,000 distinct CDR3 sequences, 43% of them seen only once. The sample here was PBMCs, taken before TCRalphabeta/CD19-depleted stem cell transplant. These receptor sequences come from a girl aged 2 to 9 with aplastic anemia, due to receive a stem cell transplant. Both conserved end residues are part of each CDR3. The D gene is left open where the match is weak. Rows give clone size only sometimes, using once, few, many, or a class for an expanded clone.

size	V	J	D	length	DNA	CDR3
NA	TRBV5-1	TRBJ2-3	TRBD2	16	TGCGCCAGCAGCTCATCTAGCGGGGGGGCCGCAGATACGCAGTATTTT	CASSSSSGGAADTQYF
NA	TRBV28	TRBJ2-3	TRBD2	16	TGTGCCAGCAGTCTATCTAGCGGGAGGGTCTCAGATACGCAGTATTTT	CASSLSSGRVSDTQYF
many	TRBV20-1	TRBJ2-7	NA	13	TGCAGTGCTAGAGATCTCGACAACTACGAGCAGTACTTC	CSARDLDNYEQYF
few	TRBV9	TRBJ2-2	NA	13	TGTGCCAGCAGCGAGGGGTCGGGGGTGGAGCTGTTTTTT	CASSEGSGVELFF
NA	TRBV6-1	TRBJ2-1	TRBD2	21	TGTGCCAGCAGTACCAGCAGCGGAGCGGGGGGACCTATAGGATTCTACAATGAGCAGTTCTTC	CASSTSSGAGGPIGFYNEQFF
NA	TRBV20-1	TRBJ2-3	TRBD2	15	TGCAGTGCAGTCGGGACTAGCGGTAGCACAGATACGCAGTATTTT	CSAVGTSGSTDTQYF
few	TRBV19	TRBJ2-7	NA	14	TGTGCCAGTAGCCCGGACTGGGCGGGAACCGAGCAGTACTTC	CASSPDWAGTEQYF
NA	TRBV29-1	TRBJ1-2	NA	17	TGCAGCGTTGAAGAAGAGGGCAGGGACTCTTCGTTTTATGGCTACACCTTC	CSVEEEGRDSSFYGYTF
NA	TRBV20-1	TRBJ2-7	NA	14	TGCAGTGCTGCCTTGAACAGATACTCCTACGAGCAGTACTTC	CSAALNRYSYEQYF
many	TRBV7-9	TRBJ1-3	NA	15	TGTGCCAGCAGCCCCCCCCCCGGTGGTGGAAACACCATATATTTT	CASSPPPGGGNTIYF
NA	TRBV20-1	TRBJ1-1	NA	14	TGCAGTGCCGCCCCCAGGGTAGTGAACACTGAAGCTTTCTTT	CSAAPRVVNTEAFF
few	TRBV4-2	TRBJ2-2	TRBD2	16	TGTGCCAGCAGCCAAGACCCAGCGGGAGGAACCGGGGAGCTGTTTTTT	CASSQDPAGGTGELFF
many	TRBV4-2	TRBJ2-1	NA	15	TGTGCCAGCAGCCAAGAACTTAGCTCCTACAATGAGCAGTTCTTC	CASSQELSSYNEQFF
few	TRBV7-6	TRBJ1-6	NA	17	TGTGCCAGCAGCTTAGCGGGGGGAATCTCCTATAATTCACCCCTCCACTTT	CASSLAGGISYNSPLHF
NA	TRBV20-1	TRBJ1-5	TRBD1	14	TGCAGTGCTGGAGACAGGGGACTCAATCAGCCCCAGCATTTT	CSAGDRGLNQPQHF
few	TRBV2	TRBJ2-1	NA	13	TGTGCCAGCAGCCCTCTACATGGCGGTGAGCAGTTCTTC	CASSPLHGGEQFF
few	TRBV15	TRBJ2-7	NA	17	TGTGCCACCAGCAGAGGTAAAGGGAGAGGGACTTGGGGAGAGCAGTACTTC	CATSRGKGRGTWGEQYF
NA	TRBV4-1	TRBJ2-7	NA	16	TGCGCCAGCAGCCAAGAGCTCCCTCGGTACTCCTACGAGCAGTACTTC	CASSQELPRYSYEQYF
many	TRBV30	TRBJ2-3	TRBD1	14	TGTGCCTGGGCCCGGGACAGGAGCACAGATACGCAGTATTTT	CAWARDRSTDTQYF
NA	TRBV20-1	TRBJ2-3	NA	14	TGCAGTGCTAGTCTAGCGAGCAGCACAGATACGCAGTATTTT	CSASLASSTDTQYF
once	TRBV6-2/TRBV6-3	TRBJ2-1	TRBD2	17	TGTGCCAGCAGTTCGGTCTCGGGGGGGGTCTCCTACAATGAGCAGTTCTTC	CASSSVSGGVSYNEQFF
NA	TRBV20-1	TRBJ2-2	NA	14	TGCAGTGCTAGTGGGAAAACGGACACCGGGGAGCTGTTTTTT	CSASGKTDTGELFF
many	TRBV7-7	TRBJ2-1	TRBD2	15	TGTGCCAGCAGCTTAGAGGCTAGCGGGAGGGATGAGCAGTTCTTC	CASSLEASGRDEQFF
many	TRBV12-3/TRBV12-4	TRBJ1-5	TRBD1	14	TGTGCCAGCAATTTATCAGGGGGCAGGGAGCCCCAGCATTTT	CASNLSGGREPQHF
few	TRBV7-2	TRBJ1-6	NA	16	TGTGCCAGCAGCCTTCAACAGAGCTCCTATAATTCACCCCTCCACTTT	CASSLQQSSYNSPLHF
few	TRBV4-1	TRBJ2-1	NA	15	TGCGCCAGCAGCCAAGATAGGGGTAGTGCAAATGAGCAGTTCTTC	CASSQDRGSANEQFF
NA	TRBV4-2	TRBJ2-2	NA	13	TGTGCCAGCGGCCCCGGGACGACCGGGGAGCTGTTTTTT	CASGPGTTGELFF
many	TRBV5-5	TRBJ1-2	TRBD1	14	TGTGCCAGCAGCTTGGACCACAGGGGGACGGGCTACACCTTC	CASSLDHRGTGYTF
NA	TRBV4-1	TRBJ2-1	NA	14	TGCGCCAGCAGCCAAAGGGTCGGGAACAATGAGCAGTTCTTC	CASSQRVGNNEQFF
few	TRBV7-9	TRBJ1-3	NA	13	TGTGCCAGCAGCTTAATCCCTGTAAACACCATATATTTT	CASSLIPVNTIYF
few	TRBV7-2	TRBJ1-5	NA	12	TGTGCCAGCAGCCGGCCCAGTCAGCCCCAGCATTTT	CASSRPSQPQHF
many	TRBV20-1	TRBJ2-1	NA	15	TGCAGTGCCGAAATAACAGGCGGTCACTACAATGAGCAGTTCTTC	CSAEITGGHYNEQFF
many	TRBV6-1	TRBJ2-1	NA	14	TGTGCCAGCAGGAACCAAGGACGAGACAATGAGCAGTTCTTC	CASRNQGRDNEQFF
NA	TRBV20-1	TRBJ2-5	NA	14	TGCAGTGCTAGAGTGGCAGGGAACGCGGAGACCCAGTACTTC	CSARVAGNAETQYF
once	TRBV12-3/TRBV12-4	TRBJ2-1	TRBD2	15	TGTGCCAGCAGTTTAGCGGGAGGGCCGTGGGATGAGCAGTTCTTC	CASSLAGGPWDEQFF
many	TRBV12-3/TRBV12-4	TRBJ2-7	NA	13	TGTGCCAGCAGTTTCAGAGAGGCCTACGAGCAGTACTTC	CASSFREAYEQYF
NA	TRBV12-3/TRBV12-4	TRBJ2-7	TRBD2	16	TGTGCCAGCAGTCGTCTAGCGGGGGGCCACTCCTACGAGCAGTACTTC	CASSRLAGGHSYEQYF
NA	TRBV5-1	TRBJ2-1	TRBD2	15	TGCGCCAGCAGCTTGATCCAGCGGGAGTTAAATGAGCAGTTCTTC	CASSLIQRELNEQFF
NA	TRBV5-1	TRBJ2-7	NA	15	TGCGCCAGCAGCTTGTTCGACAGTCTGACCTACGAGCAGTACTTC	CASSLFDSLTYEQYF
many	TRBV25-1	TRBJ2-3	NA	13	TGTGCCAGCAGCCAACAGGGCACAGATACGCAGTATTTT	CASSQQGTDTQYF
few	TRBV27	TRBJ2-7	TRBD2	14	TGTGCCAGCAGGCCATCGGGAGGGCCCTACGAGCAGTACTTC	CASRPSGGPYEQYF
many	TRBV3-1	TRBJ2-5	TRBD2	16	TGTGCCAGCAGCGCCCTCAGCGGGAGTCGAGTAGAGACCCAGTACTTC	CASSALSGSRVETQYF
NA	TRBV12-3/TRBV12-4	TRBJ2-3	NA	15	TGTGCCGGAAAGAAGGCGGGGGCCTTCACAGATACGCAGTATTTT	CAGKKAGAFTDTQYF
NA	TRBV28	TRBJ2-7	NA	13	TGTGCCAGCAGGCGGGACGGCGCCTACGAGCAGTACTTC	CASRRDGAYEQYF
NA	TRBV7-2	TRBJ1-5	NA	14	TGTGCCAGCAGCACCCGGGACACCGATCAGCCCCAGCATTTT	CASSTRDTDQPQHF
NA	TRBV7-2	TRBJ2-3	NA	14	TGTGCCAGCAGCCTTATCGGGCTCTCAGATACGCAGTATTTT	CASSLIGLSDTQYF
NA	TRBV5-1	TRBJ1-2	NA	15	TGCGCCAGCAGCTCCGAGACAGGAGTAAACTATGGCTACACCTTC	CASSSETGVNYGYTF
few	TRBV6-5	TRBJ1-2	NA	15	TGTGCCAGCAGTTATGGGACGGCCGCTAACTATGGCTACACCTTC	CASSYGTAANYGYTF
NA	TRBV20-1	TRBJ2-2	TRBD1	16	TGCTGTGCTAGGACCCCGGGACAGGGGAGAACCGGGGAGCTGTTTTTT	CCARTPGQGRTGELFF
NA	TRBV7-2	TRBJ2-1	NA	15	TGTGCCAGCAGCTTAGAACAGTTAACCTACAATGAGCAGTTCTTC	CASSLEQLTYNEQFF
many	TRBV6-5	TRBJ2-7	TRBD1	15	TGTGCCAGCAGCCTGGGGACAGGGGCCACCTACGAGCAGTACTTC	CASSLGTGATYEQYF
NA	TRBV30	TRBJ2-7	NA	12	TGTGCCTGGAGTGGCGGGAACTACGAGCAGTACTTC	CAWSGGNYEQYF
few	TRBV18	TRBJ2-3	NA	14	TGTGCCAGCTCACCACCGAGCGCAGCAGATACGCAGTATTTT	CASSPPSAADTQYF
NA	TRBV5-1	TRBJ1-2	NA	14	TGCGCCAGCAGCCCTGAAGGGCTCTTTTATGGCTACACCTTC	CASSPEGLFYGYTF
many	TRBV5-5	TRBJ2-1	NA	15	TGTGCCAGCAGCTCTCCTAGGGGCCCCTACAATGAGCAGTTCTTC	CASSSPRGPYNEQFF
many	TRBV4-2	TRBJ1-1	NA	15	TGTGCCAGCAGGCCCGGGCCGAGGGAGGACACTGAAGCTTTCTTT	CASRPGPREDTEAFF
NA	TRBV20-1	TRBJ1-4	NA	15	TGCAGTGCTAGCCTCCTACAGGGAAGGGGAGAAAAACTGTTTTTT	CSASLLQGRGEKLFF
NA	TRBV20-1	TRBJ2-1	NA	11	TGCAGTGCTGGTATCTCCAATGAGCAGTTCTTC	CSAGISNEQFF